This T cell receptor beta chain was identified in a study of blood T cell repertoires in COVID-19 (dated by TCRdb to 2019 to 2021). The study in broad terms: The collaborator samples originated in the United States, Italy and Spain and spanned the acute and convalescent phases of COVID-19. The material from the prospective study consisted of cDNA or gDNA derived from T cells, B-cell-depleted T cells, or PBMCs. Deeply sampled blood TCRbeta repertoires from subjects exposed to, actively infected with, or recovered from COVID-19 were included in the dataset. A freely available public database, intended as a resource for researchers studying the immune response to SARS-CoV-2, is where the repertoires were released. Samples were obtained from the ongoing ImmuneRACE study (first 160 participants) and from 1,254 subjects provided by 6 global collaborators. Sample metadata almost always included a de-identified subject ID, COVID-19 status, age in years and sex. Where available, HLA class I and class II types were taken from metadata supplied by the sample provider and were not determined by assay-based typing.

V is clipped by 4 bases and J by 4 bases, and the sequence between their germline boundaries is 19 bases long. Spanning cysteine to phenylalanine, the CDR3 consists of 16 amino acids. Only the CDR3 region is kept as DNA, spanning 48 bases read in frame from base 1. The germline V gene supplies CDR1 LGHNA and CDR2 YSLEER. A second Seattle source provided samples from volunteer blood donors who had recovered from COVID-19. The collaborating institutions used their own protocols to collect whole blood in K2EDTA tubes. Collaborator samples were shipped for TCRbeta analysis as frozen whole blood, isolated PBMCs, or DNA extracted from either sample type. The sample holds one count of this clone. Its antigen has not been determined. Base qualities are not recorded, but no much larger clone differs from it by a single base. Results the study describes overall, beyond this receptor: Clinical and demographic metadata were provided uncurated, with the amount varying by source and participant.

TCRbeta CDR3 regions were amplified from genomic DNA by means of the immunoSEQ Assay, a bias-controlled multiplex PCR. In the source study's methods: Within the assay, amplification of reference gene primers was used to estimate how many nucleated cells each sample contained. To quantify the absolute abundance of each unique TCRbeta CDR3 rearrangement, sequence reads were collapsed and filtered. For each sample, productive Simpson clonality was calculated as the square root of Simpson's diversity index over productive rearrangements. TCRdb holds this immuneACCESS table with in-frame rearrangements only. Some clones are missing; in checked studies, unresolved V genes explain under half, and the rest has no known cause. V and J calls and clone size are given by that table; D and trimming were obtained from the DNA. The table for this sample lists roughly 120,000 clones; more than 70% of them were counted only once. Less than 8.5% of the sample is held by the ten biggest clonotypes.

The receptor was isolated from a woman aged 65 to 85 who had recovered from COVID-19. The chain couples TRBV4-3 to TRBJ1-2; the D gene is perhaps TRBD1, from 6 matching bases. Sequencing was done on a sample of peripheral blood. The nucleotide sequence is TGCGCCAGCAGCCGGGAAAGGGGCGGACAGATCTATGGCTACACCTTC. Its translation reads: CASSRERGGQIYGYTF.